This T cell receptor (beta chain) was recorded in a study of cytomegalovirus exposure and HLA in healthy donors. The CDR3 spans 14 residues. Trimming removed 0 bases from V and 6 bases from J, with 9 bases in between. Germline lookup yields CDR1 SGHTS and CDR2 YDEGEE. Comments on this clone: Its antigen is unidentified.

Findings and caveats of the study: Data from an earlier analysis indicated that most TCR beta V segments were productive either about 90% or about 30% of the time.

The PCR employed 60 Vbeta primers together with 13 Jbeta primers. Generated by immunoSEQ multiplex PCR, the TCRdb table keeps only in-frame clones and is missing some. The table shows about 180,000 clones, with almost 85% occurring only once. The chain combines TRBV5-8 with TRBJ2-2, with D tentatively TRBD2 (5 bases). The clonotype comes from a woman in her fifties or sixties in good health and CMV-seronegative. The specimen was PBMCs. CDR3 sequence: CASSLVISAGELFF. The CDR3 region has the DNA TGTGCCAGCAGCTTGGTTATTAGCGCCGGGGAGCTGTTTTTT.